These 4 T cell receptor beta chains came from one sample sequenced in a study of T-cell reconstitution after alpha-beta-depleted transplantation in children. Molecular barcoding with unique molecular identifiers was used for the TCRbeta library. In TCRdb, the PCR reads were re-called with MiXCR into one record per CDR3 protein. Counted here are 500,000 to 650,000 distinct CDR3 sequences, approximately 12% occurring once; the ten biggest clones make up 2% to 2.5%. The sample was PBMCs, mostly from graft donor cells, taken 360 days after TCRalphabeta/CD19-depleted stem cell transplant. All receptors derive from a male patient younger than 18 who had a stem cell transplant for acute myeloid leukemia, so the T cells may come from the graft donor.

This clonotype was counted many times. The CDR3 DNA reads TGCAGTGCTAGACCGGAGGCGGGTGAGCAGTTCTTC. Protein sequence: CSARPEAGEQFF. The V and J genes are TRBV20-1 and TRBJ2-1, with D possibly TRBD2 on 5 matching bases. Trimming left V 2 bases short and J 9 bases short, with 11 bases between. CDR3 size: 12 residues. Per germline, CDR1 DFQATT and CDR2 SNEGSKA (reference sequence).

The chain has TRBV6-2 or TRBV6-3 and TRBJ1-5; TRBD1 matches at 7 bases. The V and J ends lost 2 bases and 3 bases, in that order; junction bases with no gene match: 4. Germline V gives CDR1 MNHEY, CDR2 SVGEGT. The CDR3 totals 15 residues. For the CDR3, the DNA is TGTGCCAGCAGTTACCTGGGACAGACCAATCAGCCCCAGCATTTT. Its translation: CASSYLGQTNQPQHF.

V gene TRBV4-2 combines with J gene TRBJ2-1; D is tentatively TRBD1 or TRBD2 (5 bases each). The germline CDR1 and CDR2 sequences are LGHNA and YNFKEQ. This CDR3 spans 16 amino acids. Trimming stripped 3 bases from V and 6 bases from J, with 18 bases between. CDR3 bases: TGTGCCAGCAGCCAGGGTCCGGTCGGGACCATCAATGAGCAGTTCTTC. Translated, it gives CASSQGPVGTINEQFF.

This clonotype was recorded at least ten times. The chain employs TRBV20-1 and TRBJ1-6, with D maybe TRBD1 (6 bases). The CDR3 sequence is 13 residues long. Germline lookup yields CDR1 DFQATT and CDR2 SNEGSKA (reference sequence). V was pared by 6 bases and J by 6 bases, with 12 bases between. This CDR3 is CSATGQSNSPLHF. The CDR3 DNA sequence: TGCAGTGCCACGGGACAAAGTAATTCACCCCTCCACTTT.